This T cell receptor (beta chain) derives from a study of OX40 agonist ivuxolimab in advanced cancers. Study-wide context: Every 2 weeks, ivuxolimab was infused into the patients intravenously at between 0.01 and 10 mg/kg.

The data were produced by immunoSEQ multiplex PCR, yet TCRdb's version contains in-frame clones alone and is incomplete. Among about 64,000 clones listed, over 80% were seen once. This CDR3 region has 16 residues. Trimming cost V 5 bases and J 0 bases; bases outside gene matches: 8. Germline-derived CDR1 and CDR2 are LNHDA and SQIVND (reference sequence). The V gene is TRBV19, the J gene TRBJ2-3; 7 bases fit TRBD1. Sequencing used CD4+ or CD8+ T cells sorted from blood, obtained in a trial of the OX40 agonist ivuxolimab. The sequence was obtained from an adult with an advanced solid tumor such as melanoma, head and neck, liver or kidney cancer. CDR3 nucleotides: TGTGCCAGTAGTTCACGGACAGGCGCTAGCACAGATACGCAGTATTTT. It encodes CASSSRTGASTDTQYF.